The 22 T cell receptor beta chains listed next were all sequenced from one sample in a study of identifying expanded T cells in peripheral blood. Measured with immunoSEQ multiplex PCR; TCRdb has only the in-frame clones, and not every one. This sample has about 130,000 clones, with 65% to 90% found just once. Sequencing was performed on blood. Receptors were obtained from a person aged 18-70 years in good health.

This chain links TRBV28 with TRBJ2-1, with 9 nucleotides matching TRBD2. Germline V CDR1 and CDR2: MDHEN, SYDVKM. V lost 4 bases to trimming and J lost 2 bases; unmatched junction nucleotides: 6. The CDR3 has 16 amino acids. The CDR3 reads CASSSLAGVPYNEQFF. In DNA form, the CDR3 reads TGTGCCAGCAGTTCCTTAGCGGGAGTTCCCTACAATGAGCAGTTCTTC. Full variable domain (remainder filled in from reference TRBV28 and TRBJ2-1): DVKVTQSSRYLVKRTGEKVFLECVQDMDHENMFWYRQDPGLGLRLIYFSYDVKMKEKGDIPEGYSVSREKKERFSLILESASTNQTSMYLCASSSLAGVPYNEQFFGPGTRLTVL.

This sequence joins TRBV7-8 and TRBJ1-2; the match to TRBD1 covers 10 bases. After removal of 2 bases from V and 7 bases from J, the junction contained 13 bases not matched to a gene. Per germline, CDR1 SGHVS and CDR2 FQNEAQ. The CDR3 has 17 residues. CDR3 residues: CASSLNIADRGKGGYTF. DNA for the CDR3: TGTGCCAGCAGCTTAAACATCGCGGACAGGGGGAAGGGTGGCTACACCTTC.

The rearrangement joins TRBV7-2 to TRBJ1-4; TRBD1 matches 10 bases. V was clipped by 5 bases and J by 1 base; unmatched bases: 13. Germline V gives CDR1 SGHTA, CDR2 FQGNSA. CDR3 length: 19 residues. This CDR3 is CASSRPGTGDFGTNEKLFF. DNA for the CDR3: TGTGCCAGCAGCCGACCCGGGACAGGGGATTTCGGAACTAATGAAAAACTGTTTTTT.

V is TRBV28 and J is TRBJ2-2; TRBD1 might be the D (6 bases). V lost 5 bases to trimming and J lost 5 bases, with 9 bases between them. CDR3 size: 13 residues. Germline CDR1 is MDHEN and CDR2 is SYDVKM. The CDR3 DNA follows: TGTGCCAGCAGTCCCGGACAGACCGGGGAGCTGTTTTTT. This gives the protein CASSPGQTGELFF.

This clone was seen a handful of times. The V call is TRBV28, the J call TRBJ2-1; D call uncertain. V lost 8 bases to trimming and J lost 3 bases, with 11 bases between them. Germline CDR1 is MDHEN and CDR2 is SYDVKM. The CDR3 spans 13 residues. The CDR3 loop is CASVSGLYNEQFF. Here the CDR3 DNA reads TGTGCCAGCGTCTCCGGGCTCTACAATGAGCAGTTCTTC.

The rearrangement uses TRBV4-1 and TRBJ2-7; 10 bases match TRBD1. The V gene's germline CDR1 is MGHRA and CDR2 YSYEKL. The CDR3 has 16 residues. Trimming took 1 base from V and 1 from J; bases not matched to a gene: 4. CDR3 nucleotides: TGCGCCAGCAGCCAAGGACAGGGGGCGAGGTCCTACGAGCAGTACTTC. It codes for CASSQGQGARSYEQYF.

This sequence joins TRBV7-2 and TRBJ2-7; the match to TRBD2 covers 9 bases. The V segment lost 1 base and the J segment 2 bases; nucleotides outside the gene matches: 6. The CDR3 sequence is 16 residues long. Germline loops: CDR1 SGHTA, CDR2 FQGNSA. CDR3 in amino acids: CASSLDLAGRTYEQYF. Written as DNA, the CDR3 is TGTGCCAGCAGCTTAGATCTAGCGGGACGAACCTACGAGCAGTACTTC.

The rearrangement joins TRBV7-2 to TRBJ1-5, with no clear D. V lost 5 bases to trimming and J lost 3 bases, with 11 bases between them. This CDR3 is built from 14 residues. CDR1 and CDR2 (germline): SGHTA, FQGNSA. For the CDR3, the DNA is TGTGCCAGCAGCCGGATTGGATACAATCAGCCCCAGCATTTT. It is translated as CASSRIGYNQPQHF.

This sequence joins TRBV30 and TRBJ1-2, with D uncertain. The CDR3 runs 13 residues. The V and J ends lost 0 bases and 5 bases respectively, with 10 bases between them. Germline V lookup: CDR1 GTSNPN, CDR2 SVGIG (reference sequence). This CDR3 is CAWSVLDQYGYTF. CDR3 coding DNA: TGTGCCTGGAGTGTCCTAGACCAGTATGGCTACACCTTC.

This chain connects TRBV5-1 to TRBJ1-1, with 9 bases fitting TRBD1. This CDR3 is 15 amino acids long. J lost 8 bases, V lost 2 bases, and 10 bases had no gene match. Looked up from germline, CDR1 is SGHRS and CDR2 is YFSETQ. The chain's CDR3 is CASSLPLTGTGEAFF. CDR3 DNA sequence: TGCGCCAGCAGCTTACCCCTTACCGGGACAGGGGAAGCTTTCTTT.

CDR3 loop: CASSLEGASTDTQYF. The DNA of the CDR3 is TGTGCCAGCAGCTTGGAAGGGGCTAGCACAGATACGCAGTATTTT. The rearrangement joins TRBV5-4 to TRBJ2-3; D is possibly TRBD1 (5 bases). The V end lost 0 bases, the J end lost 0 bases, and 8 bases lay between the germline ends. This CDR3 is built from 15 residues. Germline loops: CDR1 SGHNT, CDR2 YYREEE (reference sequence).

The CDR3 sequence is CASSLGAIRQQYF. For the CDR3, the DNA is TGTGCCAGCAGCTTGGGGGCTATTAGGCAGCAGTACTTC. The V call is TRBV5-6, the J call TRBJ2-7; D not certain. The V gene lost 0 bases and the J gene lost 8 bases, with 12 bases spanning the gap. The CDR3 length is 13 residues. Germline CDR1 and CDR2: SGHDT and YYEEEE.

The chain recombines TRBV7-3 with TRBJ1-2; D gene unclear. Trimming stripped 3 bases from V and 1 base from J, with 6 bases between. Germline V lookup: CDR1 SGHTA, CDR2 FQGTGA. This CDR3 comprises 13 residues. The CDR3 protein is CASSFGNNYGYTF. The CDR3 DNA sequence: TGTGCCAGCAGCTTCGGGAATAACTATGGCTACACCTTC. The whole variable domain, filled in from reference TRBV7-3 and TRBJ1-2, reads GAGVSQTPSNKVTEKGKYVELRCDPISGHTALYWYRQSLGQGPEFLIYFQGTGAADDSGLPNDRFFAVRPEGSVSTLKIQRTERGDSAVYLCASSFGNNYGYTFGSGTRLTVV.

V is TRBV7-9 and J is TRBJ2-7; 7 nucleotides align to TRBD2. This CDR3 contains 15 residues. Germline values: CDR1 SEHNR, CDR2 FQNEAQ (reference sequence). The V and J ends lost 4 bases and 5 bases, in that order; junction bases with no gene match: 11. CDR3 bases: TGTGCCAGCAGCTCAATCGGGGGGACCGGGGACGAGCAGTACTTC. Residues: CASSSIGGTGDEQYF.

The chain recombines TRBV19 with TRBJ1-5; D gene unclear. Germline CDR1 is LNHDA and CDR2 is SQIVND (reference sequence). The ends were cut back, 11 bases at V and 4 bases at J, with 12 bases in the middle. This CDR3 region has 12 residues. CDR3 nucleotides: TGTGCCTCGATGGGTACAAATCAGCCCCAGCATTTT. This sequence encodes CASMGTNQPQHF.

In DNA, the CDR3 is TGTGCCAGCAGTTTATGGGACACCCAGGGAGATGAGCAGTTCTTC. This translates into CASSLWDTQGDEQFF. The chain employs TRBV28 and TRBJ2-1; D possibly matches TRBD1 or TRBD2 (5 bases each). This CDR3 is built from 15 residues. Germline CDR1 MDHEN, CDR2 SYDVKM. Trimming left V 0 bases short and J 8 bases short, with 14 bases between.

This CDR3 is CASSSRDRVPYEQYF. The CDR3 bases are TGTGCCAGCAGCTCCCGGGACAGGGTCCCCTACGAGCAGTACTTC. V gene TRBV11-2 combines with J gene TRBJ2-7, with 9 bases fitting TRBD1. The V gene's germline CDR1 is SGHAT and CDR2 FQNNGV. V dropped 4 bases and J dropped 2; count of bases not matched to a gene: 6. There are 15 residues in the CDR3.

The rearrangement uses TRBV7-6 and TRBJ1-6, with 7 bases matching TRBD1. Germline CDR1 reads SGHVS; CDR2 reads FNYEAQ. With V trimmed by 0 bases and J by 7 bases, 3 bases remained unmatched. The CDR3 extends over 15 amino acids. The chain's CDR3 is CASSLAEQGNSPLHF. The CDR3, as DNA: TGTGCCAGCAGCTTAGCGGAACAGGGGAATTCACCCCTCCACTTT.

The chain couples TRBV18 to TRBJ2-7; TRBD1 matches at 9 bases. With 3 bases clipped from V and 5 bases from J, the junction kept 5 bases outside the gene matches. Germline CDR1 reads KGHSH; CDR2 reads LQKENI. The CDR3 is 14 residues long. The CDR3: CASSPRDRAHEQYF. CDR3 bases: TGTGCCAGCTCACCCAGGGACAGGGCCCACGAGCAGTACTTC.

This clone came up once. The chain has TRBV28 and TRBJ1-3, with no clear D. V lost 7 bases, J lost 3 bases, and 4 bases lay in between. This CDR3 is 11 amino acids long. Looked up from germline, CDR1 is MDHEN and CDR2 is SYDVKM. The CDR3 DNA sequence: TGTGCCAGCATAGTTGGAAACACCATATATTTT. Protein product: CASIVGNTIYF.

In DNA, the CDR3 is TGTGCCATCAGTGAGTCCGAGGGACTAGCGGGCGACGAGCAGTACTTC. Protein sequence: CAISESEGLAGDEQYF. The chain has TRBV10-3 and TRBJ2-7; TRBD2 matches 12 bases. The germline V gene encodes CDR1 ENHRY and CDR2 SYGVKD. The V segment lost 0 bases and the J segment 5 bases; nucleotides outside the gene matches: 5. The CDR3 length is 16 residues.

This rearrangement joins TRBV7-6 to TRBJ1-5, with TRBD1 matching 11 bases. CDR1 SGHVS and CDR2 FNYEAQ come from the germline V gene. Trimming at V came to 5 bases and at J to 6 bases, leaving 6 bases not matched to a gene. The CDR3 is 15 amino acids. CDR3 sequence (DNA): TGTGCCAGCAGCGCGACCGGGACAGGGGGTCAGCCCCAGCATTTT. Translated: CASSATGTGGQPQHF.